The sequence of this TCR beta chain was determined in a study of T cell responses to AZD1222 COVID-19 vaccine. Generated by immunoSEQ multiplex PCR, the TCRdb table keeps only in-frame clones and is missing some. Altogether tens of thousands of clones are present, about four fifths being singletons, with the ten largest covering about 20%. As to this clone: Its matching antigen is unknown.

The CDR3 consists of 15 residues. The V end lost 1 base, the J end lost 8 bases, and 12 bases lay between the germline ends. Germline lookup yields CDR1 SGHAT and CDR2 FQNNGV. Study-wide findings and caveats: The study found vaccine-associated CD4 TCRs spanning spike, dominant at 160-218 and 743-854. Females made up more of the donors, who were largely white British, and clonal diversity may have come out too low. As reported, nearly half of all spike-specific TCRs target variant regions that are unmutated.

The receptor was isolated from an adult who received the MenACWY meningococcal vaccine as a control. This chain links TRBV11-2 with TRBJ1-6; TRBD1 might be the D (5 bases). The source was peripheral blood, collected 28 days after the second dose of the MenACWY control vaccine. As DNA, the CDR3 is TGTGCCAGCAGCTTAGTAGCAGGGCGGGATTCACCCCTCCACTTT. The encoded protein is CASSLVAGRDSPLHF.